This T cell receptor (beta chain) is from a study of OX40 agonist ivuxolimab in advanced cancers. Study-level results: By week 6 at 0.1 to 3.0 mg/kg, blood CD4+ and CD8+ T cells had expanded clonally.

Germline-derived CDR1 and CDR2 are MNHEY and SMNVEV (reference sequence). CDR3 length: 15 residues. J gave up 5 bases and V 5 bases, and 10 bases lay outside the gene matches. Data came from immunoSEQ multiplex PCR; TCRdb stores just in-frame clones and leaves some out. The table includes about 48,000 clones, 65% to 85% detected once. This clone was seen once. Antigen: not known. The source of this sequence is an adult with an advanced solid tumor such as melanoma, head and neck, liver or kidney cancer. The chain employs TRBV27 and TRBJ2-5, with 8 bases aligning to TRBD1. The specimen was CD4+ or CD8+ T cells sorted from blood, collected in a trial of the OX40 agonist ivuxolimab. The CDR3 DNA reads TGTGCCAGCAGTCCAACCCGGACAGGGTCCGAGACCCAGTACTTC. Its protein product is CASSPTRTGSETQYF.